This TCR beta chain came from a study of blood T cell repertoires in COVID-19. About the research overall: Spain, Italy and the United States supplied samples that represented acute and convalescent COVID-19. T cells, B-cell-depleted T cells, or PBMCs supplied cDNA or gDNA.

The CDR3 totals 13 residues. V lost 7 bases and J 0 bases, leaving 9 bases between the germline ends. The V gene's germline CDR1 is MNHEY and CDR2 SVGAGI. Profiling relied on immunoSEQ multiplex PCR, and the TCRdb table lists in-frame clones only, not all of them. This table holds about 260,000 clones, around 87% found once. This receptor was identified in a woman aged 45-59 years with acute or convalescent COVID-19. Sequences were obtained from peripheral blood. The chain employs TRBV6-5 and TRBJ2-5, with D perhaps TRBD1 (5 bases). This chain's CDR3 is CASTGMYQETQYF. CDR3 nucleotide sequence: TGTGCCAGCACAGGGATGTACCAAGAGACCCAGTACTTC.